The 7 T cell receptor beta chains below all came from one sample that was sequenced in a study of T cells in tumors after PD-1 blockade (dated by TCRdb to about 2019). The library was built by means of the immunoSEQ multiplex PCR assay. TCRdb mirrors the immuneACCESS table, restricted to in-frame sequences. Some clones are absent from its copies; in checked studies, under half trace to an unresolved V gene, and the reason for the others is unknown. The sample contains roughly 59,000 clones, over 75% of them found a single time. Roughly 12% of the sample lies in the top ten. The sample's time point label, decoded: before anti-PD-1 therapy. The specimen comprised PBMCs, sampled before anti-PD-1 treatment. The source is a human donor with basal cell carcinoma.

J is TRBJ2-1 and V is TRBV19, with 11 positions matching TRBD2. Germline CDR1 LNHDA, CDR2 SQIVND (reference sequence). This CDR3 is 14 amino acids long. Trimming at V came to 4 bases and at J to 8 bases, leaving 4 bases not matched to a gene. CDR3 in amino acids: CASSNSGGAYEQFF. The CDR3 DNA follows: TGTGCCAGTAGTAATAGCGGGGGGGCATATGAGCAGTTCTTC.

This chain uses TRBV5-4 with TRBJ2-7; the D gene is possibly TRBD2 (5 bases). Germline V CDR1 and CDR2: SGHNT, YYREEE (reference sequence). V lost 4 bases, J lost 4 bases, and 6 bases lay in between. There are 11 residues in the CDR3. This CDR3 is CASSRGYEQYF. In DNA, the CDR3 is TGTGCCAGCAGCCGAGGGTACGAGCAGTACTTC. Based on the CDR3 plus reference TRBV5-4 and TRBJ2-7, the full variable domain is ETGVTQSPTHLIKTRGQQVTLRCSSQSGHNTVSWYQQALGQGPQFIFQYYREEENGRGNFPPRFSGLQFPNYSSELNVNALELDDSALYLCASSRGYEQYFGPGTRLTVT.

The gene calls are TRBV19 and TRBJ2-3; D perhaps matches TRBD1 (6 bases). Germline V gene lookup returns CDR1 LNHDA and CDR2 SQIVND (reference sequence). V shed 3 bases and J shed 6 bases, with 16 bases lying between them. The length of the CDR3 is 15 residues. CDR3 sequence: CASSIWETGMDTQYF. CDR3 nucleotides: TGTGCCAGTAGTATTTGGGAAACAGGGATGGATACGCAGTATTTT.

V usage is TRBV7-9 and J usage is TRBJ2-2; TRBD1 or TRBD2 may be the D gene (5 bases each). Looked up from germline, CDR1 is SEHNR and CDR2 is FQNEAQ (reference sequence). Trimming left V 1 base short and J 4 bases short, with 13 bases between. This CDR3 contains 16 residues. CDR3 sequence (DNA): TGTGCCAGCAGCTTAGTGATAGGGACGGGCACCGGGGAGCTGTTTTTT. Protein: CASSLVIGTGTGELFF.

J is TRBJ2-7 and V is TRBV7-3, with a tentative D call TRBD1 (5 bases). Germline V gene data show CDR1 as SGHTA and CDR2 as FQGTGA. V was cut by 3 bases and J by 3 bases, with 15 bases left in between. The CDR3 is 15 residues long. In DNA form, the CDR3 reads TGTGCCAGCAGCTTCGCCACAGGTTTGGGCTACGAGCAGTACTTC. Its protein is CASSFATGLGYEQYF.

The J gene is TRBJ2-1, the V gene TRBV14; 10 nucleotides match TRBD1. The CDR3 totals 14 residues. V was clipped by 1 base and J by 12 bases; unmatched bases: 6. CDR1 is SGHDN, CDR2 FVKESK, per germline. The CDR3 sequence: CASSQGDRGGRQFF. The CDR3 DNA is TGTGCCAGCAGCCAAGGGGACAGGGGAGGGAGGCAGTTCTTC. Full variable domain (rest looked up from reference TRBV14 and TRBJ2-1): EAGVTQFPSHSVIEKGQTVTLRCDPISGHDNLYWYRRVMGKEIKFLLHFVKESKQDESGMPNNRFLAERTGGTYSTLKVQPAELEDSGVYFCASSQGDRGGRQFFGPGTRLTVL.

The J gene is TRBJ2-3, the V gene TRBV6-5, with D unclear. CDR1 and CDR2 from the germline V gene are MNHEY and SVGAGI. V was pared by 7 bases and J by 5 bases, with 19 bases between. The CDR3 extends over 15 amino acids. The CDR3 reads CASTSVGRSRDTQYF. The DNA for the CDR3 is TGTGCCAGCACCTCGGTGGGCAGGTCGAGAGATACGCAGTATTTT.